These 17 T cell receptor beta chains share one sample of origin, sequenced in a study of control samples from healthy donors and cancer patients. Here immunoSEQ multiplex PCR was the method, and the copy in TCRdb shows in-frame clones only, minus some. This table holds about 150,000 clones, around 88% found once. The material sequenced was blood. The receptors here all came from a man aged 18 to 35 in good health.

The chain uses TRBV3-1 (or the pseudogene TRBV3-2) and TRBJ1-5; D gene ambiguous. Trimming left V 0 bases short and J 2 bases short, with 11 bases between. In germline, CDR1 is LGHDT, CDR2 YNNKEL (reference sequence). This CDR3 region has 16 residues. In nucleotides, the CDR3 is TGTGCCAGCAGCCAAGATCCTGGTACAGGCAATCAGCCCCAGCATTTT. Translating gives CASSQDPGTGNQPQHF.

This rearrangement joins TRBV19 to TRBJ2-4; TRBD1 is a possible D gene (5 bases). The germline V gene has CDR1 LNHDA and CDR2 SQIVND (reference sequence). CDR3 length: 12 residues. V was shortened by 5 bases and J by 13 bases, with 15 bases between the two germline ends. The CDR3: CASSPGRTIQYF. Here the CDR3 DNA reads TGTGCCAGTAGTCCTGGGCGGACAATCCAGTACTTC.

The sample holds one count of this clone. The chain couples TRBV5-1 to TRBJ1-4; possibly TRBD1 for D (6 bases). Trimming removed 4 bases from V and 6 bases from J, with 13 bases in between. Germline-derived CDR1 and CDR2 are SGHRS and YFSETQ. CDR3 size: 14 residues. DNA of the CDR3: TGCGCCAGCAGCCAAACAGGGTTTGATGAAAAACTGTTTTTT. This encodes CASSQTGFDEKLFF. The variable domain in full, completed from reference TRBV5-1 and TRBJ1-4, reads KAGVTQTPRYLIKTRGQQVTLSCSPISGHRSVSWYQQTPGQGLQFLFEYFSETQRNKGNFPGRFSGRQFSNSRSEMNVSTLELGDSALYLCASSQTGFDEKLFFGSGTQLSVL.

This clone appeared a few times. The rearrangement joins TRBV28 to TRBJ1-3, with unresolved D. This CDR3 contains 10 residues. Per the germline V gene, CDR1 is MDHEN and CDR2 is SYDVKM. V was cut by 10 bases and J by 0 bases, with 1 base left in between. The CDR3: CANSGNTIYF. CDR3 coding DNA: TGTGCCAACTCTGGAAACACCATATATTTT.

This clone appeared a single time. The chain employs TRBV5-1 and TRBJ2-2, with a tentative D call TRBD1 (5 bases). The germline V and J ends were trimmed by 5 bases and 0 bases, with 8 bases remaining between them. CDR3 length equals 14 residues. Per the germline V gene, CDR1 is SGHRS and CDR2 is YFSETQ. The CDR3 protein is CASSQGSNTGELFF. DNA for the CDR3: TGCGCCAGCAGTCAGGGATCGAACACCGGGGAGCTGTTTTTT.

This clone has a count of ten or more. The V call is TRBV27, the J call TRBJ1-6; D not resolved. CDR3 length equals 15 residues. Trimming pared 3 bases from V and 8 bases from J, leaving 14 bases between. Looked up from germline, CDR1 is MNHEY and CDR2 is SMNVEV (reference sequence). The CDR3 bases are TGTGCCAGCAGTTTCTTCAGTCCCATGGATTCACCCCTCCACTTT. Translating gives CASSFFSPMDSPLHF.

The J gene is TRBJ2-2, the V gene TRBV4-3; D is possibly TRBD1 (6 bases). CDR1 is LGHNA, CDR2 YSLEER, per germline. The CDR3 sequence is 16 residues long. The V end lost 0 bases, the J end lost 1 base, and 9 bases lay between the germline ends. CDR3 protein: CASSQDGGLNTGELFF. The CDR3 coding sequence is TGCGCCAGCAGCCAAGATGGGGGCCTGAACACCGGGGAGCTGTTTTTT.

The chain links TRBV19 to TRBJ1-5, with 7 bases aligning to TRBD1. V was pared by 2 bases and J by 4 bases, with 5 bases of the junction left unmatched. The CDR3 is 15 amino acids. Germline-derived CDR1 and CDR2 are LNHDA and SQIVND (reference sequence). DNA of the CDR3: TGTGCCAGTAGTATACTTGGGACAGTGAATCAGCCCCAGCATTTT. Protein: CASSILGTVNQPQHF.

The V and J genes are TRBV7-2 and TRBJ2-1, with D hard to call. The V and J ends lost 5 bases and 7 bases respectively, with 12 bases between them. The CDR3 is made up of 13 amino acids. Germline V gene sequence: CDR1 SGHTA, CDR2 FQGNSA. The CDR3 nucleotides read TGTGCCAGCAGCCCGGGCTGGGCTAATGAGCAGTTCTTC. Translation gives CASSPGWANEQFF. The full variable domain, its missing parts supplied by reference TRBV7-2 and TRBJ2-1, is GAGVSQSPSNKVTEKGKDVELRCDPISGHTALYWYRQSLGQGLEFLIYFQGNSAPDKSGLPSDRFSAERTGGSVSTLTIQRTQQEDSAVYLCASSPGWANEQFFGPGTRLTVL.

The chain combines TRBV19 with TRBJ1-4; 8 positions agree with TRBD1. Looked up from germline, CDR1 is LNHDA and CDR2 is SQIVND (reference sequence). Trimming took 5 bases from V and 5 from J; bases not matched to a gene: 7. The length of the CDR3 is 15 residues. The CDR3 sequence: CASSFRTGSNEKLFF. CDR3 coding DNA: TGTGCCAGTAGTTTCAGGACAGGGTCGAATGAAAAACTGTTTTTT. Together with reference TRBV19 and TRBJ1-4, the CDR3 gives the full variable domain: DGGITQSPKYLFRKEGQNVTLSCEQNLNHDAMYWYRQDPGQGLRLIYYSQIVNDFQKGDIAEGYSVSREKKESFPLTVTSAQKNPTAFYLCASSFRTGSNEKLFFGSGTQLSVL.

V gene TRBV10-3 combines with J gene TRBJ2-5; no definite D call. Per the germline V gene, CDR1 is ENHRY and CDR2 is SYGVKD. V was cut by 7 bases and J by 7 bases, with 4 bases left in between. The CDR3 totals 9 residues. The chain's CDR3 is CAITGTQYF. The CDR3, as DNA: TGTGCCATCACGGGGACCCAGTACTTC.

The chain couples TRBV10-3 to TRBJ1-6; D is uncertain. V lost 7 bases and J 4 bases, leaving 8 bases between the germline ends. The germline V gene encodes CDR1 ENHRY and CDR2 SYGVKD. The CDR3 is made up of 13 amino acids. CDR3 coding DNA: TGTGCCATCACGGCAGCATATAATTCACCCCTCCACTTT. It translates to CAITAAYNSPLHF.

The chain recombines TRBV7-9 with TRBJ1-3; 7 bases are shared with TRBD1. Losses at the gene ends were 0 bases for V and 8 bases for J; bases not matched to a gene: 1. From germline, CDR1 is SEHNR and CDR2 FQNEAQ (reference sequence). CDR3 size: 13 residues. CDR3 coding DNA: TGTGCCAGCAGCTTAGCAGGGGGCGACACCATATATTTT. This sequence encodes CASSLAGGDTIYF. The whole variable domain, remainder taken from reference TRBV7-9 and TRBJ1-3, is DTGVSQNPRHKITKRGQNVTFRCDPISEHNRLYWYRQTLGQGPEFLTYFQNEAQLEKSRLLSDRFSAERPKGSFSTLEIQRTEQGDSAMYLCASSLAGGDTIYFGEGSWLTVV.

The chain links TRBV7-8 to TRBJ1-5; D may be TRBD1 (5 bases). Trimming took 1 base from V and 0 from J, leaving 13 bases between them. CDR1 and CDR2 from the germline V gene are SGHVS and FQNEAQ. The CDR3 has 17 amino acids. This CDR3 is CASSLEWNRYSNQPQHF. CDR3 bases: TGTGCCAGCAGCTTAGAGTGGAACAGGTATAGCAATCAGCCCCAGCATTTT.

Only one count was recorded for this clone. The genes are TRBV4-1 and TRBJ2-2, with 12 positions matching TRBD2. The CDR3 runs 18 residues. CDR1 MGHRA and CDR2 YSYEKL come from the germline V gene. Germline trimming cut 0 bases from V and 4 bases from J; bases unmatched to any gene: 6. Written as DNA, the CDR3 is TGCGCCAGCAGCCAAGAGGGGCTAGCGGGGGGGCTCACCGGGGAGCTGTTTTTT. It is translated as CASSQEGLAGGLTGELFF.

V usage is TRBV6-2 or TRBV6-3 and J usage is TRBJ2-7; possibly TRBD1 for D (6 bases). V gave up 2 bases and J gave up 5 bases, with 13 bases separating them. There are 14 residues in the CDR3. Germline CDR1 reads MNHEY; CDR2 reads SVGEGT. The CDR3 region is CASSYPDSLNEQYF. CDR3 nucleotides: TGTGCCAGCAGTTACCCGGACAGCCTTAACGAGCAGTACTTC.

The CDR3 nucleotides are TGTGCCAGCAGTCGCGGGGGGTATGGCTACACCTTC. Residues: CASSRGGYGYTF. The chain carries TRBV6-5 and TRBJ1-2; tentative D call: TRBD1 (5 bases). The CDR3 spans 12 residues. Trimming cost V 5 bases and J 5 bases, with 9 bases left between them. Germline V CDR1 and CDR2: MNHEY, SVGAGI.